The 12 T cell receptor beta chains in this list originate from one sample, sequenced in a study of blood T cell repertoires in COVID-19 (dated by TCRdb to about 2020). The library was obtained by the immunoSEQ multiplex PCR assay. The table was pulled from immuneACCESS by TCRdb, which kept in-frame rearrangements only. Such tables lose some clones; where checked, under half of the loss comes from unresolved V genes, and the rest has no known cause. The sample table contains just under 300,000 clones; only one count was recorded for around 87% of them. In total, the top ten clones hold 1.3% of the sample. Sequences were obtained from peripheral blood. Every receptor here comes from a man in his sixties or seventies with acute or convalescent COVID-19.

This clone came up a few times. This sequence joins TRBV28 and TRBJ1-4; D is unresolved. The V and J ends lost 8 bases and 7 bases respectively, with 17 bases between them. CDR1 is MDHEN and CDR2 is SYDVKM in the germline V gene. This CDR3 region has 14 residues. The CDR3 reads CASSISLTLEKLFF. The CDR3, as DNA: TGTGCCAGCTCTATTAGCTTAACTCTTGAAAAACTGTTTTTT.

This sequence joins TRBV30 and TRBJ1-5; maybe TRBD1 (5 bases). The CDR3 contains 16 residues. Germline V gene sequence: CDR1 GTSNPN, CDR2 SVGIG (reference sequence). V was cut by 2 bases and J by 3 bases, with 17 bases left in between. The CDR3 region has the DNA TGTGCCTGGAGTACGAAAGGGGCAATGAACAATCAGCCCCAGCATTTT. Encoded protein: CAWSTKGAMNNQPQHF.

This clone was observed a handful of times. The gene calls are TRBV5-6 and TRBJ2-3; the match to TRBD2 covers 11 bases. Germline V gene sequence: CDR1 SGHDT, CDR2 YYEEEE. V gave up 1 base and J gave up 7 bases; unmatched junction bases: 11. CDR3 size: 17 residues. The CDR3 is CASSLIPASGGLNTQYF. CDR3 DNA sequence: TGTGCCAGCAGCTTGATCCCGGCTAGCGGGGGGTTGAATACGCAGTATTTT.

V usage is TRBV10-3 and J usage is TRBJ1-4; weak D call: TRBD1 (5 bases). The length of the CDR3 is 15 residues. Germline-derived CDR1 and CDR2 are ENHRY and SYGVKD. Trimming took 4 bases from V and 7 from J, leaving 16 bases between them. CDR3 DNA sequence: TGTGCCATCAGTGCTAGTAGTCAGGGTGGTGAAAAACTGTTTTTT. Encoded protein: CAISASSQGGEKLFF.

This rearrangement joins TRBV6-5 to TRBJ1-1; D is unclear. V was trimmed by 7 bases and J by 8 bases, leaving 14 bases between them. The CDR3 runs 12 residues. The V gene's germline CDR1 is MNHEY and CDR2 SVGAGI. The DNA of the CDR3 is TGTGCCAGCAACAACCGAAGAGGGGAAGCTTTCTTT. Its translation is CASNNRRGEAFF.

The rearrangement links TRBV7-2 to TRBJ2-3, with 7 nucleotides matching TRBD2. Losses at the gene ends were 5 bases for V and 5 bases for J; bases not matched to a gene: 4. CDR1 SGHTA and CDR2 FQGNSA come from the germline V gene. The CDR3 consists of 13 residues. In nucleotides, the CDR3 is TGTGCCAGCAGCCCAATAGCGGGAGATACGCAGTATTTT. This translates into CASSPIAGDTQYF.

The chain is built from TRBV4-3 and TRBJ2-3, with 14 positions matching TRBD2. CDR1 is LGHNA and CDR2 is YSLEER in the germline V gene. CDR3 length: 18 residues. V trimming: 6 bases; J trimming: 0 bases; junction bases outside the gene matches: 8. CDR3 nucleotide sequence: TGCGCCAGCAGTCTAGGACTAGCGGGGGGTACTAGCACAGATACGCAGTATTTT. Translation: CASSLGLAGGTSTDTQYF.

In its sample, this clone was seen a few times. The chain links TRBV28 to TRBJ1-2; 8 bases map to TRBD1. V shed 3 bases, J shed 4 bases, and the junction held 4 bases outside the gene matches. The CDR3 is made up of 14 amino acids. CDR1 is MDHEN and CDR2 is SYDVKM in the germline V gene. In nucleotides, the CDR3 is TGTGCCAGCAGTTTGGGACAGGCCTTCTATGGCTACACCTTC. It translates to CASSLGQAFYGYTF.

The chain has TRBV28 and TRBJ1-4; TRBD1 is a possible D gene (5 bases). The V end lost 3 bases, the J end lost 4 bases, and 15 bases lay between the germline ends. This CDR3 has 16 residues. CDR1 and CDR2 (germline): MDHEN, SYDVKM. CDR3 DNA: TGTGCCAGCAGTTTCACGGGGCGGGGACTTAATGAAAAACTGTTTTTT. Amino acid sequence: CASSFTGRGLNEKLFF.

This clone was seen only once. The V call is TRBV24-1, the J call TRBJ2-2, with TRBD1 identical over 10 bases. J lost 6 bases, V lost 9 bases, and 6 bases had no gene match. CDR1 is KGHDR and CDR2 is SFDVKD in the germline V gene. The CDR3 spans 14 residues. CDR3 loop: CATQTGGGAGELFF. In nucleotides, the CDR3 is TGTGCCACCCAGACAGGGGGCGGGGCCGGGGAGCTGTTTTTT.

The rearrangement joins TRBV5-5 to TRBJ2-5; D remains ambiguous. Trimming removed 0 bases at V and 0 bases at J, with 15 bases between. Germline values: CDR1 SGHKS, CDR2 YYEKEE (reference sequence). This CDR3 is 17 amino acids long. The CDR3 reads CASSLVVGQSYQETQYF. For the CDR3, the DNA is TGTGCCAGCAGCTTGGTTGTTGGGCAGTCGTACCAAGAGACCCAGTACTTC.

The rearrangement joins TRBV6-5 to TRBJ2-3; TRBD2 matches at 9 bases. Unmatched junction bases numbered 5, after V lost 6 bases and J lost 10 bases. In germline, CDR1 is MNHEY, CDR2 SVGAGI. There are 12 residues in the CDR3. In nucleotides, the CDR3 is TGTGCCAGCAGCATGCGGGGGGGGGCGCAGTATTTT. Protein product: CASSMRGGAQYF.